This is a list of T cell receptor beta chains from one sample in a study of blood T cell repertoires in COVID-19. Profiled with immunoSEQ multiplex PCR; TCRdb holds only in-frame clones, not every one. Of under 200,000 clones listed, roughly 86% are singletons. The sample taken for sequencing was peripheral blood. The source is a man aged 18 to 30 with active or convalescent COVID-19. The CDR3 runs from the conserved cysteine through the conserved F or W. Fields, in order: V gene, D gene, J gene, CDR3 length, clone size, CDR3 protein, CDR3 DNA. D genes are given only for firm matches. The size of a clone is reported for some rows only, either as once, few or many, or as a class for expanded clones.

v_call: TRBV5-6; d_call: TRBD2; j_call: TRBJ2-5; cdr3_length: 19; clone_size: once; cdr3_aa: CASSLAGTSGSLWQETQYF; cdr3_nt: TGTGCCAGCAGCTTGGCGGGGACTAGCGGGAGCTTGTGGCAAGAGACCCAGTACTTC
v_call: TRBV6-5; d_call: -; j_call: TRBJ1-1; cdr3_length: 12; clone_size: -; cdr3_aa: CASFRGVTEAFF; cdr3_nt: TGTGCCAGCTTCAGGGGAGTCACTGAAGCTTTCTTT
v_call: TRBV28; d_call: -; j_call: TRBJ1-5; cdr3_length: 13; clone_size: once; cdr3_aa: CASSTGSHQPQHF; cdr3_nt: TGTGCCAGCAGCACAGGGTCTCATCAGCCCCAGCATTTT
v_call: TRBV10-3; d_call: TRBD1; j_call: TRBJ2-3; cdr3_length: 16; clone_size: -; cdr3_aa: CAISVEQGAGTDTQYF; cdr3_nt: TGTGCCATCAGTGTGGAGCAGGGGGCGGGCACAGATACGCAGTATTTT
v_call: TRBV21-1; d_call: -; j_call: TRBJ1-2; cdr3_length: 17; clone_size: -; cdr3_aa: CASSKEDRDRGRISYTF; cdr3_nt: TGTGCCAGCAGCAAAGAGGACCGGGACAGGGGGCGTATCAGCTACACCTTC
v_call: TRBV25-1; d_call: -; j_call: TRBJ1-6; cdr3_length: 17; clone_size: once; cdr3_aa: CASSESPYQGSSSPLHF; cdr3_nt: TGTGCCAGCAGTGAATCACCCTATCAAGGGAGCTCTTCACCCCTCCACTTT
v_call: TRBV19; d_call: -; j_call: TRBJ2-7; cdr3_length: 15; clone_size: -; cdr3_aa: CASSIRDNDAYEQYF; cdr3_nt: TGTGCCAGTAGTATCCGGGACAATGACGCCTACGAGCAGTACTTC
v_call: TRBV30; d_call: -; j_call: TRBJ1-3; cdr3_length: 13; clone_size: -; cdr3_aa: CAWDSSSGNTIYF; cdr3_nt: TGTGCCTGGGACTCCAGCTCTGGAAACACCATATATTTT
v_call: TRBV3-1/TRBV3-2; d_call: TRBD2; j_call: TRBJ2-1; cdr3_length: 16; clone_size: -; cdr3_aa: CASSQAPLAGGFEQFF; cdr3_nt: TGTGCCAGCAGCCAAGCCCCACTAGCGGGGGGTTTTGAGCAGTTCTTC
v_call: TRBV7-9; d_call: -; j_call: TRBJ1-2; cdr3_length: 16; clone_size: -; cdr3_aa: CASSSLNLQGANGYTF; cdr3_nt: TGTGCCAGCAGCAGCTTGAATCTCCAGGGCGCGAATGGCTACACCTTC
v_call: TRBV3-1/TRBV3-2; d_call: -; j_call: TRBJ2-3; cdr3_length: 14; clone_size: -; cdr3_aa: CASSRKLDSLTQYF; cdr3_nt: TGTGCCAGCAGCCGGAAGCTGGACAGCCTCACCCAGTATTTT
v_call: TRBV2; d_call: -; j_call: TRBJ2-7; cdr3_length: 12; clone_size: -; cdr3_aa: CASSESRYEQYF; cdr3_nt: TGTGCCAGCAGTGAATCCCGGTACGAGCAGTACTTC
v_call: TRBV11-2; d_call: TRBD1; j_call: TRBJ1-5; cdr3_length: 15; clone_size: -; cdr3_aa: CASSLDGDSLQAQHF; cdr3_nt: TGTGCCAGCAGCTTAGATGGGGACAGTCTCCAGGCCCAGCATTTT